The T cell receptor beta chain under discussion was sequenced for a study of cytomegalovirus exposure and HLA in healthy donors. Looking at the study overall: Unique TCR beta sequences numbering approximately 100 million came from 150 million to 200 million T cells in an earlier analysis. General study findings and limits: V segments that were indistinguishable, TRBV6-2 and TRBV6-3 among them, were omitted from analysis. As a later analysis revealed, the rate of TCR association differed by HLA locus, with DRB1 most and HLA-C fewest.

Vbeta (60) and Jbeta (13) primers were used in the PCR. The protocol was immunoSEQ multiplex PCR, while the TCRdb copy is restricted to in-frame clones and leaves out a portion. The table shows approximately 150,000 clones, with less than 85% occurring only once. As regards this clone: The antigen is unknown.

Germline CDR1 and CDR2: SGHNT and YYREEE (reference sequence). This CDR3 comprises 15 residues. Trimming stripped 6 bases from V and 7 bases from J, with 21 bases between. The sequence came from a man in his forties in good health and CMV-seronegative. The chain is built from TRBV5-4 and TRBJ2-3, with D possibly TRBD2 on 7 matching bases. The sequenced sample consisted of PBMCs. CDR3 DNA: TGTGCCAGCACCCTGAGGGAGGGGGTGAGCCATACGCAGTATTTT. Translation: CASTLREGVSHTQYF.